This TCR beta chain was observed in a study of blood T cell repertoires in COVID-19. Across the whole study: PBMCs, B-cell-depleted T cells, or T cells were the source of the cDNA or gDNA that made up the material.

Germline CDR1 SGHRS, CDR2 YFSETQ. This CDR3 is built from 13 residues. The V and J ends lost 3 bases and 5 bases respectively, with 11 bases between them. How the authors handled the data: The authors estimated nucleated cell counts from reference gene primer amplification. Generated by immunoSEQ multiplex PCR, the TCRdb table keeps only in-frame clones and is missing some. That table gives V, J and clone size, and the DNA gave D and trimming. The sample has under 250,000 clones, 70% to 90% seen once. This clone was seen a handful of times. The clonotype was recovered from a man aged 18 to 29 with active or convalescent COVID-19. Sequenced: peripheral blood. V gene TRBV5-1 combines with J gene TRBJ1-2; no firm D call. CDR3 in DNA: TGCGCCAGCAGCTCTAGCGATACATATGGCTACACCTTC. It encodes CASSSSDTYGYTF.